This T cell receptor beta chain was captured in a study of OX40 agonist ivuxolimab in advanced cancers. CDR1 and CDR2 from the germline V gene are KGHSH and LQKENI. Trimming removed 6 bases from V and 7 bases from J, with 21 bases in between. This CDR3 has 15 amino acids. Profiled with immunoSEQ multiplex PCR; TCRdb holds only in-frame clones, not every one. Of 40,000 to 55,000 clones in the sample, less than 90% were seen once. The sample in question was CD4+ or CD8+ T cells sorted from blood, obtained in a trial of the OX40 agonist ivuxolimab. This TCR was recovered from an adult with an advanced solid tumor such as melanoma, head and neck, liver or kidney cancer. The gene calls are TRBV18 and TRBJ2-5; D might be TRBD1 (6 bases). CDR3 in amino acids: CASSRTDSPEGTQYF. The CDR3 nucleotides read TGTGCCAGCTCTCGCACGGACAGTCCCGAGGGGACCCAGTACTTC.